This T cell receptor (beta chain) was captured in a study of Ad26.COV2.S vaccination and SARS-CoV-2 variants. Trimming removed 6 bases at V and 1 base at J, with 26 bases between. Per germline, CDR1 MDHEN and CDR2 SYDVKM. The length of the CDR3 is 19 residues. Repertoires were generated with immunoSEQ multiplex PCR, while TCRdb's copy carries only in-frame clones and drops some. Among about 370,000 clones listed, about 88% were seen once. Documented treatment: some 20 received Ad26.COV2.S at low or high dose, single or two shots; several received placebo; per-sample allocation not given. Sample collection was performed on day 63 after the first vaccine or placebo injection. Vaccination employed an Ad26 vector expressing the Wuhan-strain SARS-CoV-2 spike.

This chain links TRBV28 with TRBJ2-3, with TRBD1 as a possible D gene (5 bases). The specimen was peripheral blood, collected in a trial of Ad26.COV2.S vaccine versus placebo. The TCR sequence derives from a person between 18 and 65 years old who received the Ad26.COV2.S COVID-19 vaccine or a placebo. CDR3 nucleotide sequence: TGTGCCAGCAGAAACCTTGGGGCAGCCCAGATTTTCGGCACAGATACGCAGTATTTT. Translating it yields CASRNLGAAQIFGTDTQYF.